A single count supports the clone carrying this T cell receptor beta chain. This CDR3 spans 13 amino acids. V gave up 4 bases and J gave up 1 base, with 9 bases separating them. Germline-derived CDR1 and CDR2 are GTSNPN and SVGIG (reference sequence). This sample is part of a study of blood T cell repertoires in COVID-19. Some clones are missing from TCRdb's copy, which holds only in-frame ones; the method was immunoSEQ multiplex PCR. The table lists under 200,000 clones, 80% to 85% of them singletons. This chain joins TRBV30 and TRBJ2-3; possible D gene TRBD1, 6 bases. The source of this sequence is a woman aged 70-85 years with COVID-19, enrolled during active disease. Sequencing was performed on peripheral blood. This chain's CDR3 is CAWTRTGTDTQYF. For the CDR3, the DNA is TGTGCCTGGACCAGGACAGGCACAGATACGCAGTATTTT.